This TCR beta chain was sequenced for a study of blood T cell repertoires in COVID-19. Study-wide context: Sources were T cells, B-cell-depleted T cells, or PBMCs; the material itself was cDNA or gDNA.

The germline V gene has CDR1 KGHSH and CDR2 LQKENI. The CDR3 is 14 residues long. V lost 4 bases and J lost 2, with 11 bases in between. Profiled with immunoSEQ multiplex PCR; TCRdb holds only in-frame clones, not every one. The sample holds 300,000 or so clones, 75% to 90% seen once. The chain uses TRBV18 and TRBJ1-1; D is perhaps TRBD1 (5 bases). Specimen: peripheral blood. This receptor was taken from a woman in her 40s with acute or convalescent COVID-19. The CDR3 reads CASSRTQGNTEAFF. The CDR3 DNA follows: TGTGCCAGCTCACGAACTCAGGGAAACACTGAAGCTTTCTTT.